Listed here are 24 T cell receptor beta chains from one sample, sequenced in a study of T cells in Graves' hyperthyroidism and ophthalmopathy. The TCR beta CDR3 regions underwent amplification using RNA transcripts as the source. RT-PCR in the first round (using the HTBI primer set) targeted the TCR CDR3. A single record per CDR3 protein comes from TCRdb applying MiXCR to the multiplex PCR reads. The profile shows around 350,000 distinct CDR3 sequences, 12% to 15% of them singletons. The sequenced sample was blood. The receptors were gathered from a woman aged 60-70 years with Graves' ophthalmopathy.

The sample holds many counts of this clonotype. V is TRBV29-1 and J is TRBJ2-5, with D perhaps matching TRBD1 (6 bases). The germline gives CDR1 SQVTM, CDR2 ANQGSEA. CDR3 length: 13 amino acids. V lost 5 bases to trimming and J lost 2 bases, with 12 bases between them. The CDR3 reads CSVPGDGQETQYF. The CDR3 DNA reads TGCAGCGTTCCAGGGGACGGACAAGAGACCCAGTACTTC.

This clonotype has at least ten counts. V gene TRBV5-8 combines with J gene TRBJ2-1; 9 bases agree with TRBD1. V was clipped by 4 bases and J by 5 bases; unmatched bases: 13. The CDR3 is made up of 17 amino acids. Germline CDR1 SGHTS, CDR2 YDEGEE. This CDR3 is CASSAGTGQGTHNEQFF. In DNA, the CDR3 is TGTGCCAGCAGCGCGGGAACGGGACAGGGTACCCACAATGAGCAGTTCTTC.

This clonotype was detected many times. CDR3 in amino acids: CSARGVRAEETQYF. CDR3 nucleotides: TGCAGTGCTAGAGGGGTCAGAGCGGAAGAGACCCAGTACTTC. The rearrangement links TRBV20-1 to TRBJ2-5; D might be TRBD2 (5 bases). The CDR3 is 14 residues long. The germline CDR1 and CDR2 sequences are DFQATT and SNEGSKA (reference sequence). V lost 1 base and J 3 bases, leaving 12 bases between the germline ends.

This clonotype came up a few times. This chain joins TRBV4-1 and TRBJ2-1; D is uncertain. Trimming took off 9 bases at V and 8 bases at J, with 11 bases between the two ends. CDR1 and CDR2 from the germline V gene are MGHRA and YSYEKL. This CDR3 comprises 11 residues. The CDR3 DNA follows: TGCGCCAGTGGTGAGAAACATGAGCAGTTCTTC. Its protein is CASGEKHEQFF.

There are many counts of this clonotype. V gene TRBV9 combines with J gene TRBJ1-2; 10 bases line up with TRBD1. V trimming: 2 bases; J trimming: 6 bases; junction bases outside the gene matches: 7. The CDR3 extends over 15 amino acids. From germline, CDR1 is SGDLS and CDR2 YYNGEE. The CDR3, as DNA: TGTGCCAGCAGCGTGGACCCGGGACAGGGGAATGGCTACACCTTC. The encoded protein is CASSVDPGQGNGYTF.

Points on this clonotype: A read error is possible here, since a much larger clone lies one base away. The V and J genes are TRBV20-1 and TRBJ2-1, with TRBD1 matching over 8 bases. The DNA matches TRBJ2-7 better at its end, which makes the J call doubtful. The CDR3 length is 15 residues. The germline gives CDR1 DFQATT, CDR2 SNEGSKA (reference sequence). CDR3 nucleotides: TGCAGTGCTGTACAAAGGACAGGGCTAAACAATGAGCAGTACTTC. Protein sequence: CSAVQRTGLNNEQYF.

This clonotype was found a few times. V and J are TRBV18 and TRBJ2-7; D remains unclear. Trimming pared 4 bases from V and 4 bases from J, leaving 11 bases between. This CDR3 has 13 amino acids. Germline loops: CDR1 KGHSH, CDR2 LQKENI. CDR3 amino acids: CASSRGLGYEQYF. CDR3 bases: TGTGCCAGCTCACGGGGTTTGGGATACGAGCAGTACTTC.

This clonotype has a count of ten or more. The chain employs TRBV20-1 and TRBJ2-3, with TRBD2 matching over 14 bases. This CDR3 region has 17 residues. Germline V gene data show CDR1 as DFQATT and CDR2 as SNEGSKA (reference sequence). V dropped 2 bases and J dropped 0; count of bases not matched to a gene: 4. CDR3 region: CSARQTSGRASTDTQYF. The DNA of the CDR3 is TGCAGTGCTAGACAGACTAGCGGGAGGGCTAGCACAGATACGCAGTATTTT.

This clonotype was recorded at least ten times. The chain is built from TRBV15 and TRBJ2-2, with D maybe TRBD2 (5 bases). Germline CDR1 and CDR2: LNHNV and YYDKDF (reference sequence). The CDR3 has 15 amino acids. The ends were cut back, 5 bases at V and 3 bases at J, with 13 bases in the middle. CDR3 protein: CATSPATEDTGELFF. Written as DNA, the CDR3 is TGTGCCACCAGCCCGGCAACGGAGGACACCGGGGAGCTGTTTTTT.

At least ten counts were recorded for this clonotype. The chain employs TRBV30 and TRBJ2-1; 7 bases line up with TRBD2. Germline V gives CDR1 GTSNPN, CDR2 SVGIG (reference sequence). The CDR3 has 13 residues. CDR3 sequence (DNA): TGTGCTTGTCGCGGGAGAGGGTACAATGAGCAGTTCTTC. Amino acids: CACRGRGYNEQFF. The full variable domain, in which reference TRBV30 and TRBJ2-1 provide the parts outside the CDR3, is SQTIHQWPATLVQPVGSPLSLECTVEGTSNPNLYWYRQAAGRGLQLLFYSVGIGQISSEVPQNLSASRPQDRQFILSSKKLLLSDSGFYLCACRGRGYNEQFFGPGTRLTVL.

This clonotype was observed many times. V gene TRBV30 combines with J gene TRBJ2-1; 9 nucleotides match TRBD1. This CDR3 is 15 amino acids long. Germline CDR1 reads GTSNPN; CDR2 reads SVGIG (reference sequence). The V and J ends lost 1 base and 8 bases, in that order; junction bases with no gene match: 9. The DNA of the CDR3 is TGTGCCTGGAGTGCCGGGACAGGGCCCCCACATGAGCAGTTCTTC. Its protein product is CAWSAGTGPPHEQFF.

The table lists this clonotype with many counts. CDR3 residues: CASSRISGTGMNTQYF. As DNA, the CDR3 is TGTGCCAGCAGCCGAATCTCCGGGACAGGGATGAATACGCAGTATTTT. The rearrangement joins TRBV7-9 to TRBJ2-3, with 9 bases matching TRBD1. Germline V CDR1 and CDR2: SEHNR, FQNEAQ (reference sequence). J gave up 7 bases and V 5 bases, and 13 bases lay outside the gene matches. The CDR3 runs 16 residues.

This clonotype was observed a few times. One end of the junction is discordant with germline, which a read error may explain. This chain uses TRBV27 with TRBJ2-7, with 8 bases lining up with TRBD2. Germline loops: CDR1 MNHEY, CDR2 SMNVEV (reference sequence). CDR3 length: 13 amino acids. As DNA, the CDR3 is TGTGCCAGCAGGGCCACGGGGGGGGACGATCAGTACTTC. This codes for CASRATGGDDQYF.

This sequence joins TRBV5-6 and TRBJ2-7; TRBD1 agrees at 7 bases. J lost 3 bases, V lost 2 bases, and 2 bases had no gene match. CDR1 SGHDT and CDR2 YYEEEE come from the germline V gene. This CDR3 is built from 13 residues. The CDR3 is CASSFRGYYEQYF. CDR3 nucleotides: TGTGCCAGCAGCTTCAGGGGGTACTACGAGCAGTACTTC.

The chain couples TRBV28 to TRBJ1-1, with D unresolved. Germline V gene lookup returns CDR1 MDHEN and CDR2 SYDVKM. This CDR3 region has 14 residues. V lost 5 bases and J lost 1, with 11 bases in between. The CDR3 sequence is CASSQTWGNTEAFF. CDR3 sequence (DNA): TGTGCCAGCAGTCAAACTTGGGGGAACACTGAAGCTTTCTTT. Full variable domain (outside the CDR3, taken from reference TRBV28 and TRBJ1-1): DVKVTQSSRYLVKRTGEKVFLECVQDMDHENMFWYRQDPGLGLRLIYFSYDVKMKEKGDIPEGYSVSREKKERFSLILESASTNQTSMYLCASSQTWGNTEAFFGQGTRLTVV.

The chain recombines TRBV15 with TRBJ2-7; a weak D match, TRBD1 (5 bases). The V gene's germline CDR1 is LNHNV and CDR2 YYDKDF (reference sequence). This CDR3 has 13 residues. The ends were cut back, 5 bases at V and 3 bases at J, with 11 bases in the middle. The CDR3 is CATSPRQFYEQYF. In nucleotides, the CDR3 is TGTGCCACCAGCCCCCGACAGTTCTACGAGCAGTACTTC.

This clonotype was counted at least ten times. This chain uses TRBV6-1 with TRBJ2-5; D may be TRBD1 (6 bases). V was pared by 4 bases and J by 5 bases, with 11 bases between. Germline V CDR1 and CDR2: MNHNS, SASEGT. The CDR3 length is 13 residues. The CDR3 region has the DNA TGTGCCAGCAGTGTACAGGGTGAGGAGACCCAGTACTTC. It translates to CASSVQGEETQYF.

The rearrangement joins TRBV12-3 or TRBV12-4 to TRBJ2-2, with D hard to call. The V end was cut by 6 bases, the J end by 8 bases, with 10 bases between. The CDR3 spans 12 residues. CDR3 DNA sequence: TGTGCCAGCAGCTCCGCGAGGGGGGAGCTGTTTTTT. Protein: CASSSARGELFF.

In its sample, this clonotype was seen a few times. The genes are TRBV27 and TRBJ2-3, with D tentatively TRBD2 (6 bases). This CDR3 contains 16 residues. V lost 4 bases and J 4 bases, leaving 18 bases between the germline ends. Per the germline V gene, CDR1 is MNHEY and CDR2 is SMNVEV (reference sequence). The CDR3 bases are TGTGCCAGCAGTTATTTCTCAGCGGCGGGGCCAGATACGCAGTATTTT. This gives the protein CASSYFSAAGPDTQYF.

The chain carries TRBV29-1 and TRBJ2-3; TRBD2 is a possible D gene (5 bases). With 0 bases removed from V and 0 bases from J, the gap between germline ends came to 10 bases. CDR3 size: 15 residues. Germline V gives CDR1 SQVTM, CDR2 ANQGSEA. The CDR3 sequence: CSVEDWERSTDTQYF. The CDR3 coding sequence is TGCAGCGTTGAAGATTGGGAGAGGAGCACAGATACGCAGTATTTT.

This clonotype came up a few times. J is TRBJ2-1 and V is TRBV5-1, with D hard to call. The length of the CDR3 is 16 residues. The V gene lost 0 bases and the J gene lost 6 bases, with 16 bases spanning the gap. Germline V CDR1 and CDR2: SGHRS, YFSETQ. DNA of the CDR3: TGCGCCAGCAGCTTGGCCTCGGGTCGGGCAGGCAATGAGCAGTTCTTC. Translated: CASSLASGRAGNEQFF.

This clonotype came up many times. V and J are TRBV7-2 and TRBJ2-3; D is undetermined. Trimming cost V 5 bases and J 4 bases, with 13 bases left between them. CDR1 is SGHTA, CDR2 FQGNSA, per germline. CDR3 length: 14 amino acids. The CDR3 here is CASSPGIFADTQYF. The CDR3 DNA follows: TGTGCCAGCAGCCCTGGGATTTTCGCAGATACGCAGTATTTT.

The chain employs TRBV12-3 or TRBV12-4 and TRBJ2-1, with D unresolved. Trimming cost V 5 bases and J 1 base, with 12 bases left between them. The CDR3 totals 15 residues. CDR3 sequence reads: CASSLDRLSYNEQFF. The CDR3 nucleotides are TGTGCCAGCAGTCTAGACCGACTGTCCTACAATGAGCAGTTCTTC.

The chain has TRBV29-1 and TRBJ2-1, with 13 bases aligning to TRBD2. This CDR3 spans 14 amino acids. J gave up 7 bases and V 6 bases, and 6 bases lay outside the gene matches. Looked up from germline, CDR1 is SQVTM and CDR2 is ANQGSEA. DNA for the CDR3: TGCAGCGTCGGGACTAGCGGGATTTGGAATGAGCAGTTCTTC. Protein: CSVGTSGIWNEQFF.